This entry lists 15 T cell receptor beta chains sequenced from one sample in a study of shared clonotypes between healthy human individuals (dated by TCRdb to about 2020). The library was built by means of the immunoSEQ multiplex PCR assay. The table comes from immuneACCESS by way of TCRdb, which keeps in-frame sequences with V and J called. Part of the clones is missing from these tables; in studies checked, under half for an unresolved V gene and the rest for unknown reasons. This sample lists 900,000 to 1,200,000 clones; 70% to 80% were detected once. The ten top clones hold roughly 0.61% of the sample. Sequenced: memory CD4+ T cells from PBMCs. The cell subset or site label of this sample denotes: CD45RA-negative fraction. The origin of the receptors is a man younger than 35 in good health. Some clones in this sample may be carry-over from other donors' samples.

The chain uses TRBV9 and TRBJ2-2, with D unclear. The CDR3 has 15 residues. Trimming pared 4 bases from V and 1 base from J, leaving 11 bases between. Germline assignment: CDR1 SGDLS and CDR2 YYNGEE. CDR3 bases: TGTGCCAGCAGCCCCCAGAGACAGAACACCGGGGAGCTGTTTTTT. Protein sequence: CASSPQRQNTGELFF.

J is TRBJ2-2 and V is TRBV7-2; possibly TRBD1 for D (6 bases). Germline CDR1 SGHTA, CDR2 FQGNSA. The CDR3 has 15 residues. Trimming left V 5 bases short and J 5 bases short, with 15 bases between. The CDR3 is CASSAQGRGTGELFF. The CDR3, as DNA: TGTGCCAGCAGCGCCCAGGGGAGAGGAACCGGGGAGCTGTTTTTT.

The chain recombines TRBV7-2 with TRBJ1-2, with a weak D call TRBD1 (6 bases). CDR1 is SGHTA, CDR2 FQGNSA, per germline. The CDR3 has 15 residues. The ends were cut back, 5 bases at V and 6 bases at J, with 19 bases in the middle. The DNA for the CDR3 is TGTGCCAGCAGCCTGACCGCCAGGGGAAGAGATGGCTACACCTTC. Protein product: CASSLTARGRDGYTF.

This clone has just a few counts. The genes are TRBV5-4 and TRBJ2-1; 12 bases fit TRBD2. The J segment lost 6 bases and the V segment lost 0 bases, leaving 13 bases of the junction unmatched. The CDR3 contains 19 residues. Germline CDR1 is SGHNT and CDR2 is YYREEE (reference sequence). The CDR3 nucleotides read TGTGCCAGCAGCTTGGGGCCGAGAGGCGGACTAGCGGGGCCCAATGAGCAGTTCTTC. Residues: CASSLGPRGGLAGPNEQFF.

V is TRBV9 and J is TRBJ2-3; 7 bases are a match to TRBD2. The CDR3 extends over 13 amino acids. J was trimmed by 12 bases and V by 3 bases; bases with no gene match: 10. Germline V gene data show CDR1 as SGDLS and CDR2 as YYNGEE. The CDR3 is CASSAPASGAQYF. Here the CDR3 DNA reads TGTGCCAGCAGCGCCCCGGCTAGCGGAGCCCAGTATTTT.

The CDR3 sequence: CASSEGWDRERGYTF. The CDR3 DNA follows: TGTGCCAGCAGTGAAGGTTGGGACAGGGAGAGAGGCTACACCTTC. The chain couples TRBV6-1 to TRBJ1-2; 9 nucleotides agree with TRBD1. The CDR3 has 15 residues. V was clipped by 1 base and J by 8 bases; unmatched bases: 8. Germline values: CDR1 MNHNS, CDR2 SASEGT.

This clone was recorded a few times. The chain has TRBV7-2 and TRBJ2-5, with D perhaps matching TRBD2 (5 bases). V was shortened by 4 bases and J by 6 bases, with 15 bases between the two germline ends. Germline V lookup: CDR1 SGHTA, CDR2 FQGNSA. This CDR3 has 14 amino acids. CDR3 amino acids: CASSSGSSGQTQYF. For the CDR3, the DNA is TGTGCCAGCAGCTCGGGGTCCAGCGGACAGACCCAGTACTTC.

The chain combines TRBV20-1 with TRBJ2-1; 8 bases are shared with TRBD2. With 4 bases clipped from V and 10 bases from J, the junction kept 3 bases outside the gene matches. This CDR3 contains 11 residues. The germline V gene encodes CDR1 DFQATT and CDR2 SNEGSKA (reference sequence). The CDR3 sequence: CSATRLAEQFF. DNA of the CDR3: TGCAGTGCTACAAGACTAGCGGAGCAGTTCTTC.

This clone has just one count. Possible read error: a much larger clone is one base away. The same CDR3 also results from other DNA sequences found in this sample. The V gene is TRBV7-2, the J gene TRBJ2-1; D unclear. There are 11 residues in the CDR3. Trimming took 5 bases from V and 4 from J, leaving 3 bases between them. The germline V gene encodes CDR1 SGHTA and CDR2 FQGNSA. CDR3 sequence reads: CASSPYNEQFF. The CDR3 DNA sequence: TGTGCCAGCAGCCCATACAATGAGCAGTTCTTC.

The table lists this clone with a few counts. V gene TRBV15 combines with J gene TRBJ1-5; TRBD1 matches at 7 bases. V was clipped by 8 bases and J by 5 bases; unmatched bases: 3. Looked up from germline, CDR1 is LNHNV and CDR2 is YYDKDF (reference sequence). The CDR3 has 12 residues. The CDR3 loop reads CATGTADQPQHF. DNA of the CDR3: TGTGCCACCGGGACAGCGGATCAGCCCCAGCATTTT.

The chain carries TRBV5-5 and TRBJ2-7; D is unclear. Germline-derived CDR1 and CDR2 are SGHKS and YYEKEE (reference sequence). The CDR3 spans 11 residues. The V end lost 1 base, the J end lost 4 bases, and 3 bases lay between the germline ends. The CDR3 reads CASSLRYEQYF. As DNA, the CDR3 is TGTGCCAGCAGCTTGCGATACGAGCAGTACTTC.

The V call is TRBV11-2, the J call TRBJ2-7; D not certain. The germline gives CDR1 SGHAT, CDR2 FQNNGV. V shed 0 bases and J shed 5 bases, with 11 bases lying between them. The CDR3 contains 14 residues. The CDR3 nucleotides read TGTGCCAGCAGCTTAGATCGGGCGCGAGACGAGCAGTACTTC. Encoded protein: CASSLDRARDEQYF.

The chain employs TRBV5-1 and TRBJ2-1; D unclear. The CDR3 spans 14 residues. The ends were cut back, 1 base at V and 1 base at J, with 6 bases in the middle. Germline V gene lookup returns CDR1 SGHRS and CDR2 YFSETQ. The CDR3 loop is CASSLTESYNEQFF. The CDR3 region has the DNA TGCGCCAGCAGCTTGACAGAATCCTACAATGAGCAGTTCTTC.

J is TRBJ2-2 and V is TRBV29-1; tentatively, D is TRBD1 (5 bases). CDR1 is SQVTM, CDR2 ANQGSEA, per germline. Trimming left V 4 bases short and J 4 bases short, with 10 bases between. CDR3 length: 13 residues. The CDR3 loop reads CSVAIRATGELFF. CDR3 DNA: TGCAGCGTTGCCATCAGGGCCACCGGGGAGCTGTTTTTT.

The genes are TRBV4-1 and TRBJ1-1; D gene uncertain. The CDR3 is made up of 14 amino acids. Per germline, CDR1 MGHRA and CDR2 YSYEKL. V dropped 5 bases and J dropped 1 base, with 11 bases sitting between them. The chain's CDR3 is CASSYGGRNTEAFF. CDR3 sequence (DNA): TGCGCCAGCAGCTACGGAGGCAGGAACACTGAAGCTTTCTTT.